The text below deals with one T cell receptor (beta chain). No antigen is known for it. The data belong to a study of a mutant IDH1 vaccine in newly diagnosed glioma. Looking at the study overall: Former treatment meant radiotherapy, temozolomide, or both; the majority had gotten both.

This CDR3 is built from 11 residues. Germline V gene sequence: CDR1 MNHNS, CDR2 SASEGT. V was shortened by 6 bases and J by 4 bases, with 6 bases between the two germline ends. Method: immunoSEQ multiplex PCR; TCRdb's copy keeps in-frame clones and lacks some. The sample holds 55,000 to 65,000 clones, about four fifths seen once. Time point described: week 11, during vaccination. In the vaccine, a single dose held 300 ug of the mutant IDH1 20-mer peptide, along with topical imiquimod. The chain combines TRBV6-1 with TRBJ1-1; D is undetermined. This receptor was identified in a man in his forties or fifties with glioma. The material sequenced was PBMCs, taken from a glioma patient whose treatment included an IDH1 peptide vaccine. The CDR3 loop reads CASSRFTEAFF. The CDR3 DNA follows: TGTGCCAGCAGCCGGTTCACTGAAGCTTTCTTT.